This entry features one T cell receptor beta chain sequence. In the original workflow: Amplification of reference gene primers provided the estimated nucleated cell counts. The method was immunoSEQ multiplex PCR; TCRdb's version includes in-frame clones alone and lacks a portion of them. V and J calls and clone size follow that table, whereas D and trimming were derived from the DNA. The data show fewer than 350,000 clones, with 86% seen just once and approximately 12% held by the top ten. The data were obtained in a study of blood T cell repertoires in COVID-19. Study information: Acute-phase and convalescent COVID-19 samples originated in the United States, Italy and Spain. The analysed material was cDNA or gDNA that came from T cells, B-cell-depleted T cells, or PBMCs.

Enrolled during active infection, Seattle patients were then followed longitudinally. CDR1 and CDR2 (germline): MNHNS, SASEGT. Unmatched junction bases numbered 4, after V lost 2 bases and J lost 1 base. This CDR3 comprises 15 residues. This rearrangement joins TRBV6-1 to TRBJ1-2, with 7 nucleotides matching TRBD1. The specimen was peripheral blood. This TCR was sampled from a woman aged 30 to 39 with COVID-19, enrolled during active disease. The CDR3 sequence is CASSERQGHNYGYTF. The CDR3 DNA reads TGTGCCAGCAGTGAAAGACAGGGACATAACTATGGCTACACCTTC.